This TCR beta chain comes out of a study of neurological immune-mediated disorders. The study, taken as a whole, reports: Levels of TCR clonal expansion peaked in HTLV-1-associated myelopathy and reached their lowest in multiple sclerosis, under those of healthy controls.

This clonotype appeared many times. No antigen is known for it. Germline V gene data show CDR1 as SGDLS and CDR2 as YYNGEE. This CDR3 has 14 amino acids. Trimming stripped 4 bases from V and 5 bases from J, with 12 bases between. The sorted libraries involved the use of 850,000 to 1,000,000 CD4+ or CD8+ T cells. Synthesis of cDNA was performed by 5'RACE using 10-nucleotide random UMIs. From 15-18 subjects, over 180 million TCR-beta sequences were obtained in each sequencing run. Each CDR3 protein is one row after TCRdb ran MiXCR on the 5' RACE reads. The sample holds about 21,000 distinct CDR3 sequences, over 5.5% seen once.

J is TRBJ2-2 and V is TRBV9; no reliable D call. Sample: CD8+ T cells from blood. This TCR derives from a man between 18 and 29 years old in good health. The CDR3 spells CASSPPPETGELFF. The CDR3 bases are TGTGCCAGCAGCCCACCTCCGGAGACCGGGGAGCTGTTTTTT.